The clone carrying this TCR beta chain has only a few counts. These data belong to a study of glioma-infiltrating T cells. The CDR3 is 14 residues long. V was clipped by 0 bases and J by 4 bases, with 9 bases between them. Germline assignment: CDR1 LGHNA and CDR2 YNFKEQ. TCR alpha and beta CDR3 regions were amplified from RNA using iRepertoire nested multiplex PCR. MiXCR, run by TCRdb on the multiplex PCR reads, gives a single entry per CDR3 protein. The sample records more than 350,000 distinct CDR3 sequences, roughly two fifths being singletons. This TCR came from a human donor with low-grade glioma or glioblastoma, undergoing nonglioma brain surgery, or in good health (not recorded which). This rearrangement joins TRBV4-2 to TRBJ1-2; D is unresolved. The material sequenced was glioma tissue, nonneoplastic brain tissue, or PBMCs (not recorded which). The CDR3 coding sequence is TGTGCCAGCAGCCAAGATTGGGCAGTCTATGGCTACACCTTC. Translating gives CASSQDWAVYGYTF.